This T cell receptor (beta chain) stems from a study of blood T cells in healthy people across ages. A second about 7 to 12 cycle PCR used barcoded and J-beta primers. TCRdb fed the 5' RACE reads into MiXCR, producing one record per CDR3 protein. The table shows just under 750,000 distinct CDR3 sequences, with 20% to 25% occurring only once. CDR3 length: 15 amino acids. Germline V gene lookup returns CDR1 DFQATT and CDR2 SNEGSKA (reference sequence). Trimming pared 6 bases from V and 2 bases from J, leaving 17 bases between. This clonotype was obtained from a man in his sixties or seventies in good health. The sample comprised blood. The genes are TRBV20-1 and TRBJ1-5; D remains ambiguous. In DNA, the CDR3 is TGCAGTGCCCACTCGGGGAGTCTTGGCAATCAGCCCCAGCATTTT. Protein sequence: CSAHSGSLGNQPQHF.